This T cell receptor beta chain was captured in a study of CD8 T cells in ankylosing spondylitis. Notes on this clonotype: Its antigen is not identified.

Making the TCR beta libraries involved quantitative 5'-RACE with molecular barcodes. MiXCR, applied by TCRdb to the 5' RACE reads, yields one record per CDR3 protein. The sample records about 420,000 distinct CDR3 sequences, under 25% being singletons. Germline loops: CDR1 SGHVS, CDR2 FQNEAQ. The V gene end was trimmed by 6 bases and the J gene end by 7 bases; junction bases not matched to a gene: 8. This CDR3 is built from 14 residues. The study, taken as a whole, reports: What appeared characteristic of ankylosing spondylitis blood was a TCR beta motif of fewer than ten highly homologous variants.

This clonotype was sampled from a male donor with ankylosing spondylitis. Sequenced material: blood, either unsorted or a sorted T cell fraction (not recorded which). V is TRBV7-8 and J is TRBJ2-1; 8 bases fit TRBD1. CDR3 nucleotide sequence: TGTGCCAGCAGTTCCAGGGGGCGCAGAAATGAGCAGTTCTTC. Translated: CASSSRGRRNEQFF.